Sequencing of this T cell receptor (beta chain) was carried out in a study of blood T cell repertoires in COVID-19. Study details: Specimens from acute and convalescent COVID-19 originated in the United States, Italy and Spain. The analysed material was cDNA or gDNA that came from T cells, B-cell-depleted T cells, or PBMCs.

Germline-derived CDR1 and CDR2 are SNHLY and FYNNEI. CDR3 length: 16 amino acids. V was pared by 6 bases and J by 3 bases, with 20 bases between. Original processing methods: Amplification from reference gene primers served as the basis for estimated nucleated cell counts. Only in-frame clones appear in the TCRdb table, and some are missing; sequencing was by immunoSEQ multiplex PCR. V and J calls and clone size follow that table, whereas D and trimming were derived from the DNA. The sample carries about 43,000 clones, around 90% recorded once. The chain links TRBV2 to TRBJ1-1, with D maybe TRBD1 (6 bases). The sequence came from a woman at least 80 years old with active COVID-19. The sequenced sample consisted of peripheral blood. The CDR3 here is CASRKDRPPGDTEAFF. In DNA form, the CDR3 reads TGTGCCAGCAGAAAAGACAGGCCCCCTGGAGACACTGAAGCTTTCTTT.